Detailed here is one TCR beta chain. No cognate antigen has been identified for it. Base qualities are not at hand, and no much larger clone is one base apart. This specimen belongs to a study of cytomegalovirus exposure and HLA in healthy donors (dated by TCRdb to the late 2010s). Study-wide context: In an earlier analysis of some 550 of the donors, 250 to 300 Gb of sequence data and 95 million to 130 million unique TCR beta sequences from about 190 million T cells were reported. To predict cytomegalovirus infection status, the study brought together high-throughput TCR immunosequencing, statistical association of individual TCRs with disease status, and machine learning. The number of typed donors differed by locus: about 620-630 for A, B, C, DRB1 and DQB1; 522 for DQA1; over 600 for DPA1; and some 470 for DPB1. Besides the first cohort of under 700 subjects, a separate validation cohort made up of 120 different subjects was used. Among the roughly 400 genotyped donors, around 81% belonged to the genetic ancestry cluster associated with self-reported Caucasian donors. The study profiled the T cell repertoires of fewer than 850 subjects by immunosequencing and related them to cytomegalovirus serostatus. In the later analysis, no new phenotypic data were used to find candidate immune exposures; instead, reliance was placed on TCR beta sequences and their occurrence across donors. Approximately 310 gigabases of sequencing data and around 87 million unique TCR sequences were included in an early release covering roughly 700 HLA-typed donors. An earlier analysis of approximately 640 of the donors applied high-throughput TCR beta sequencing to assess whether each TCR beta V gene segment acted as functional or pseudogenic. Alongside the repertoire data, information on donor age, sex, ethnicity and CMV serostatus was compiled. The study was designed to test whether signatures of past pathogen exposure could be identified by cataloging public T cell receptors. A later analysis re-analyzed previously published TCR beta repertoires from several hundred donors and added high-resolution HLA genotyping to study TCR occurrence patterns. Every discovery cohort repertoire had been produced on one sequencing platform. Class I and class II HLA loci were covered by the typing at four-digit resolution. A later genetic analysis took genome-wide SNP genotypes for about three fifths of the roughly 670 donors and used that subset as a discovery cohort. Among approximately 370 genotyped donors of the cohort, an average of roughly 230,000 unique TCR beta nucleotide sequences was sequenced per donor, of which about 19% were non-productive. Five DR-DQ haplotypes were handled as single units for association and clustering, since linkage in the cohort was strong.

To prepare the library, the immunoSEQ multiplex PCR assay was applied. The multiplex PCR relied on a mix of 60 forward primers for TCR Vbeta segments and 13 reverse primers for TCR Jbeta segments. The CDR3 region of rearranged TCR beta genes was amplified from genomic DNA with a multiplex PCR assay. The Illumina HiSeq System was used to sequence the amplified TCR beta libraries as 87-base-pair reads. Concerning the study's data processing: In a later analysis, tens of millions of unique TCR beta chains were counted across the approximately 640 repertoires, and around 11 million of these chains were shared by at least two donors. Raw reads were error-corrected and collapsed into unique sequences with a nearest-neighbor algorithm that merged closely related sequences to remove PCR and sequencing errors. V, D and J gene segments were assigned by aligning CDR3 sequences to IMGT reference sequences. For a sequence to be retained, a match of at least six nucleotides to both a V gene segment and a J gene segment was required. A rearrangement counted as productive if the CDR3 had no stop codons and remained in frame with V and J, and every other rearrangement counted as non-productive. CDR3 was defined by IMGT convention, running from the second conserved V-encoded cysteine to the conserved J-encoded phenylalanine. In an earlier analysis of approximately 500 of the donors, sequences lacking an unambiguous match to a single V gene segment were excluded. In an earlier analysis of approximately 500 of the donors, a V segment was called functional when productive rearrangements were above 56.7%, and segregating when the standard deviation between donors exceeded 5%. To diagnose cytomegalovirus status from the catalog of TCR beta chain sequences, a statistical classification framework was built. In a later analysis, TCR nucleotide sequences were compared against IMGT/GENE-DB human TR gene sequences so that V and J genes could be assigned. The TCRdist pipeline was used in a later analysis to assign CDR3 sequences and most-parsimonious VDJ recombination scenarios. In a later analysis, each TCR beta chain was defined by its CDR3 amino acid sequence together with its V-gene family, and reads without a unique V-gene family were excluded. To address suspected cross-contamination and a sequencing artifact, a later analysis removed over 500 highly shared, low-generation-probability nucleotide sequences. In a later analysis, a clonal expansion index for each public chain was calculated from normalized within-repertoire ranks of inferred template counts. In a later analysis, generation probabilities were computed using a VDJ recombination model fitted to out-of-frame rearrangements, and the results were checked against IGoR. A later analysis scored TCR-TCR, TCR-HLA and TCR-CMV co-occurrence with hypergeometric tests, applying a repertoire-size bias correction to TCR pairs. In a later analysis, false discovery rates were estimated by permuting HLA or CMV assignments 20 times. In a later analysis, co-occurring TCRs were grouped using DBSCAN, and TCRdist sequence similarity was added for clustering within HLA-allele-positive subsets. For co-occurrence clustering, repertoires with fewer than 30,000 or more than 120,000 public chains were excluded, along with four or five repertoires with anomalous nucleotide sharing. This immuneACCESS table, as held by TCRdb, lists in-frame sequences with V and J called but not all clones. Of the missing ones, under half trace to an unresolved V gene in checked studies; the others have no known cause. The D gene and trimming were derived from the DNA, and the V and J assignments and clone size from that table. A total of about 170,000 clones appear in this sample, over 75% of them only once. The ten largest clones take up approximately 2% of the sample.

V is pruned by 4 bases and J by 3 bases, leaving 9 bases of the junction without a gene match. The CDR3 goes from the cysteine to the phenylalanine over 16 residues. The sequence is cut down to CDR3 DNA, 48 bases in frame from base 1. CDR1 is given as SEHNR and CDR2 as FQNEAQ, both from the germline V gene (reference sequence). Results and caveats for the whole study, not just this receptor: In a later analysis, HLA-associated TCR beta chains showed more clonal expansion and lower generation probabilities than non-associated chains that were equally common. The authors suggested that the approach could potentially be generalized to other disease states and immunological phenotypes. Because HLA typing was unavailable for some donors at each locus, only the typed subset was used in association tests. In an earlier analysis of over 550 of the donors, most TCR beta V segments were observed in productive rearrangements about 87% or about 30% of the time, broadly matching IMGT annotations. Presence/absence analyses assumed roughly uniform sequencing depth across donors, an assumption that may not hold. In a later analysis, several top co-occurrence clusters were reported to appear linked to parvovirus B19, influenza, CMV and Epstein-Barr virus. Because counts were too low, seventeen rarely observed V segments, including chromosome 9 orphons, were excluded from the earlier analysis of 587 of the donors. The only immune exposure information available for the cohort was CMV serostatus. The study gave a list of some 150 TCR beta chains associated with cytomegalovirus. Specific HLA alleles were associated with 15,000 to 20,000 TCR beta sequences at a false discovery rate of 0.05 in a later analysis. Compared with the roughly 720-donor mean, donors in an Asian-associated ancestry cluster had fewer N-insertions in productive TCRs, according to a later genetic analysis. V-gene and J-gene trimming of TCR beta chains was associated with a missense DCLRE1C variant in a later genetic analysis, and the association was replicated in an independent cohort. A group of highly shared sequence variants was considered likely to be a technical artifact of the sequencing pipeline. In a later analysis, most CMV-associated TCR beta chains were found to appear HLA-restricted, with HLA associations seemingly driven largely by CMV exposure. Because the 87-base-pair reads could not distinguish some IMGT-functional V segments, including TRBV6-2 and TRBV6-3, those segments were excluded. A further reported finding was that TCR beta sequences accurately predicted the HLA-A and HLA-B alleles for most subjects in the first cohort. Most TCR sequences were seen in very few donors, while some public TCRs were found in many individuals. According to a later analysis, TCR association rates differed among HLA loci, with DRB1 alleles showing the most associated TCRs and HLA-C alleles showing the fewest. Only TCR beta chains were sequenced in this cohort, and the absence of alpha or paired-chain data limited detectable features. In vitro tests confirmed that three of the cytomegalovirus-associated TCR beta chains recognize cytomegalovirus antigens. Correlated functional status among segregating V segments might reflect linkage disequilibrium, but an unknown experimental factor could not be ruled out. Strong co-occurrence of HLA alleles, especially DR and DQ, made assigning TCR associations to individual alleles difficult. The classifier was reported to diagnose cytomegalovirus status with high specificity and sensitivity in both the original and validation cohorts.

The cohort was made up of around 720 healthy bone marrow donors. Cohort members were all nominally healthy when sampled, although unrecorded immune exposures were likely present. The donor was CMV seronegative and was included in the group of over 300 seronegative cohort members. A peripheral blood sample was provided by each donor, and peripheral blood mononuclear cells were used for TCR beta sequencing. The Qiagen DNeasy Blood Extraction Kit was used to extract genomic DNA from the blood cell samples. This TCR came from a woman younger than 30 in good health and CMV-seronegative. Specimen: PBMCs. This chain joins TRBV7-9 to TRBJ2-7; 10 nucleotides in the junction match TRBD2. The nucleotide sequence is TGTGCCAGCAGCTCCTCAACTAGCGGGGAATTCTACGAGCAGTACTTC. It specifies CASSSSTSGEFYEQYF.